This T cell receptor (beta chain) was profiled in a study of T cells in localized non-small cell lung cancer. Trimming removed 2 bases from V and 6 bases from J; junction bases left unmatched: 4. Germline CDR1 is SGHRS and CDR2 is YFSETQ. The CDR3 contains 14 residues. This clone was seen a single time. Its specificity is not known. Data came from immunoSEQ multiplex PCR; TCRdb stores just in-frame clones and leaves some out. Of roughly 34,000 clones in the sample, approximately 90% were seen once. Study-wide findings and caveats: Only one tumor region went through sequencing, so heterogeneity may still be there. In the blood, greater T cell density corresponded to longer overall survival. Uninvolved adjacent lung showed peak T cell clonality, exceeding tumor. There were a median around 59 of the top 100 tumor clones appearing in adjacent lung.

This chain joins TRBV5-1 and TRBJ2-3; 9 bases line up with TRBD2. The source is a male donor aged 60 or over with stage III lung adenocarcinoma. This sample comprised peripheral blood, obtained before any cancer treatment. The CDR3 sequence: CASSFSGSPDTQYF. The DNA for the CDR3 is TGCGCCAGCAGCTTTAGCGGGAGCCCCGATACGCAGTATTTT. The complete variable domain, with remaining parts taken from reference TRBV5-1 and TRBJ2-3, reads KAGVTQTPRYLIKTRGQQVTLSCSPISGHRSVSWYQQTPGQGLQFLFEYFSETQRNKGNFPGRFSGRQFSNSRSEMNVSTLELGDSALYLCASSFSGSPDTQYFGPGTRLTVL.